This T cell receptor (beta chain) came from a study of regulatory T cells in long-lasting Graves disease. Study outcomes and limitations: Persistent disease was characterized by preferential usage of TRBV28, TRBJ1-2 and TRBJ2-5. In persistent patients, shared public clonotypes (roughly 3,000) outnumbered those in new patients (around 1,000).

The authors built TCR beta libraries using iRepertoire HTBI primers and Arm-PCR of CDR3 regions. TCRdb redid the calling of the multiplex PCR reads with MiXCR, one entry per CDR3 protein. This table has more than 300,000 distinct CDR3 sequences, less than 20% appearing once. The CDR3 runs 15 residues. Germline V gene data show CDR1 as LNHDA and CDR2 as SQIVND (reference sequence). The J segment lost 8 bases and the V segment lost 3 bases, leaving 4 bases of the junction unmatched. Time point described: newly diagnosed GD, antithyroid drugs for less than 3 months. RNA extracted from PBMCs served as the sequencing template. In Xi'an, China, an endocrinology department was the source of patients. This clonotype showed up just a few times. Its antigen is undetermined.

V usage is TRBV19 and J usage is TRBJ2-1; 13 nucleotides line up with TRBD2. The sequence was obtained from a female donor with Graves disease. Here the sequenced sample was peripheral blood mononuclear cells (PBMCs), taken at new diagnosis, from a patient treated with antithyroid drugs. DNA for the CDR3: TGTGCCAGTAGTATCGGGACTAGCGGGGTAGATGAGCAGTTCTTC. Translation: CASSIGTSGVDEQFF.